Given below is one T cell receptor beta chain in context. Its antigen is unknown. Researchers ran the PCR with 60 Vbeta and 13 Jbeta primers. The data were produced by immunoSEQ multiplex PCR, yet TCRdb's version contains in-frame clones alone and is incomplete. The sample records around 150,000 clones, around 80% being singletons. This specimen belongs to a study of cytomegalovirus exposure and HLA in healthy donors. Notes on the study in general: An assumption of roughly uniform sequencing depth across donors underlay the presence/absence analyses. TCR beta sequences reportedly predicted the HLA-A and HLA-B alleles of most subjects accurately.

CDR1 and CDR2 (germline): LNHNV, YYDKDF (reference sequence). This CDR3 contains 15 residues. V was trimmed by 0 bases and J by 8 bases, leaving 14 bases between them. The sequenced sample was PBMCs. The chain combines TRBV15 with TRBJ2-4; weak D call: TRBD2 (6 bases). The TCR comes from a man aged 25 to 45 in good health and CMV-seropositive. The CDR3 spells CATSRDWRGADIQYF. The CDR3 coding sequence is TGTGCCACCAGCAGAGATTGGAGGGGCGCGGACATTCAGTACTTC.